This TCR beta chain is from a study of blood T cells in healthy people across ages. The authors ran a second PCR of roughly 6 to 12 cycles using a sample-barcoded 5' primer and a J-beta primer mix. TCRdb redid the calling of the 5' RACE reads with MiXCR, one entry per CDR3 protein. This sample has around 850,000 distinct CDR3 sequences, with under 40% found just once. This clonotype turned up a few times. The clonotype originates from a man aged 18 to 29 in good health. Sequenced input: blood.

CDR3: CASSPSAQNIYGYTF. The CDR3 coding sequence is TGTGCCAGCAGCCCCTCGGCCCAGAATATATATGGCTACACCTTC. V usage is TRBV14 and J usage is TRBJ1-2; D is unclear. The germline V gene encodes CDR1 SGHDN and CDR2 FVKESK. The CDR3 has 15 amino acids. V was shortened by 4 bases and J by 5 bases, with 17 bases between the two germline ends.